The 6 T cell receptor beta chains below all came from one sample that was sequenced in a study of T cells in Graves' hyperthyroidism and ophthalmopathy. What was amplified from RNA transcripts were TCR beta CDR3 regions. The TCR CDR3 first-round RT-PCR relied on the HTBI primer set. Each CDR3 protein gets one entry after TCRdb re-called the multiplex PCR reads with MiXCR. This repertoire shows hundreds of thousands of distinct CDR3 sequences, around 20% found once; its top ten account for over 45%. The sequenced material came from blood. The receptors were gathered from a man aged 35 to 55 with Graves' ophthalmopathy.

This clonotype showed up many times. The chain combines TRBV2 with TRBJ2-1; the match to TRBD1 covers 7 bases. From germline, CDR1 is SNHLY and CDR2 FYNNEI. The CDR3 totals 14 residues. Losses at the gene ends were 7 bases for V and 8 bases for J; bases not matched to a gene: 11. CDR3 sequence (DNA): TGTGCCAGCAAAGGACAGGTGCGTTTGGATGAGCAGTTCTTC. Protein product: CASKGQVRLDEQFF. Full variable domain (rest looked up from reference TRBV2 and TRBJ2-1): EPEVTQTPSHQVTQMGQEVILRCVPISNHLYFYWYRQILGQKVEFLVSFYNNEISEKSEIFDDQFSVERPDGSNFTLKIRSTKLEDSAMYFCASKGQVRLDEQFFGPGTRLTVL.

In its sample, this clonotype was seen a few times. CDR3 loop: CSAIIPGGFQYGYTF. The CDR3 nucleotides read TGCAGTGCCATAATCCCAGGAGGGTTCCAATATGGCTACACCTTC. V and J are TRBV20-1 and TRBJ1-2, with D unresolved. Per the germline V gene, CDR1 is DFQATT and CDR2 is SNEGSKA (reference sequence). V was clipped by 6 bases and J by 5 bases, with 22 bases between them. This CDR3 region has 15 residues.

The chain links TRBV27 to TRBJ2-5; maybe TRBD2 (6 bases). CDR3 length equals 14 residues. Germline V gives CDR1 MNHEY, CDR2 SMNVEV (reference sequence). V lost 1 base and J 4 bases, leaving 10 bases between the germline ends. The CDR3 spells CASSLYRGGETQYF. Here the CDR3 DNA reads TGTGCCAGCAGTTTATATAGGGGAGGAGAGACCCAGTACTTC.

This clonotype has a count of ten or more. In DNA form, the CDR3 reads TGTGCCAGCAGCTCCCTACTCCCCCCGTTTAAGAACACCGGGGAGCTGTTTTTT. It yields the protein CASSSLLPPFKNTGELFF. The V gene is TRBV7-9, the J gene TRBJ2-2; D call uncertain. Germline assignment: CDR1 SEHNR and CDR2 FQNEAQ (reference sequence). With 4 bases removed from V and 1 base from J, the gap between germline ends came to 19 bases. CDR3 length equals 18 residues.

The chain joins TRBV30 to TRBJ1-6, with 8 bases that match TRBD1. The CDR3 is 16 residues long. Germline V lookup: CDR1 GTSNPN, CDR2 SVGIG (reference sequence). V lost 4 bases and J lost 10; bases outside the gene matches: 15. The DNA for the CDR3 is TGTGCCTGGAACCCGGATCGGACAGGGTTAAGGTCACCCCTCCACTTT. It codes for CAWNPDRTGLRSPLHF. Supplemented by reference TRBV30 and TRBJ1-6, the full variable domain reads SQTIHQWPATLVQPVGSPLSLECTVEGTSNPNLYWYRQAAGRGLQLLFYSVGIGQISSEVPQNLSASRPQDRQFILSSKKLLLSDSGFYLCAWNPDRTGLRSPLHFGNGTRLTVT.

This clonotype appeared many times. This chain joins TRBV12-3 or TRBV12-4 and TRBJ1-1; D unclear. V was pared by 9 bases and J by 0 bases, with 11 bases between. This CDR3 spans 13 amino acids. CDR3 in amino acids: CASYKYMNTEAFF. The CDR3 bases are TGTGCCAGTTACAAGTATATGAACACTGAAGCTTTCTTT.